The source of this T cell receptor beta chain is a study of blood T cell repertoires in COVID-19. Methods used by the authors: Amplification with reference gene primers provided the estimates of nucleated cell counts. Sequencing was performed with immunoSEQ multiplex PCR; in TCRdb, only in-frame clones are kept and a portion is missing. D and trimming were read from the DNA, whereas the V and J calls and clone size are those reported in that table. This table holds fewer than 350,000 clones, approximately 85% found once. This clone was detected once. CDR1 and CDR2 (germline): LGHNA, YSLEER. Trimming pared 0 bases from V and 0 bases from J, leaving 8 bases between. The CDR3 runs 15 residues.

J is TRBJ1-2 and V is TRBV4-3; no reliable D call. This clonotype was sampled from a young man who had recovered from COVID-19. Sample: PBMCs or T cells enriched from blood (not recorded which). The CDR3 nucleotides read TGCGCCAGCAGCCAAGATCGACTCACTAACTATGGCTACACCTTC. It encodes CASSQDRLTNYGYTF.